One and the same sample provided the 27 T cell receptor beta chains below, sequenced in a study of read filtering for tumor transcriptome and immune sequencing. The library was built from 400 to 500 ng RNA with molecular barcoded adaptors for alpha/delta and beta/gamma chains. TCRdb processed the reads anew with MiXCR; each CDR3 protein has one entry. The sample records approximately 90,000 distinct CDR3 sequences, 9% to 15% being singletons. The sequenced sample consisted of a population of CD138-negative cells sorted from bone marrow. The receptor set was obtained from a donor aged 40 or over with multiple myeloma.

This sequence joins TRBV5-5 and TRBJ2-3; no reliable D call. Germline values: CDR1 SGHKS, CDR2 YYEKEE (reference sequence). V was clipped by 0 bases and J by 8 bases, with 4 bases between them. This CDR3 is built from 11 residues. CDR3 protein: CASSLEVTQYF. The CDR3 DNA follows: TGTGCCAGCAGCTTGGAGGTTACGCAGTATTTT.

The J gene is TRBJ2-1, the V gene TRBV20-1, with D possibly being TRBD1 (6 bases). The CDR3 is 15 residues long. CDR1 DFQATT and CDR2 SNEGSKA come from the germline V gene (reference sequence). V was clipped by 3 bases and J by 3 bases, with 15 bases between them. The DNA for the CDR3 is TGCAGTGCTAGCCTACCAGGACAGCGCTACAATGAGCAGTTCTTC. It specifies CSASLPGQRYNEQFF.

This clonotype was counted at least ten times. This chain links TRBV6-1 with TRBJ1-1; D is unclear. The germline V gene has CDR1 MNHNS and CDR2 SASEGT. The V gene lost 1 base and the J gene lost 5 bases, with 14 bases spanning the gap. This CDR3 comprises 15 residues. CDR3 loop: CASSEGAESATEAFF. For the CDR3, the DNA is TGTGCCAGCAGTGAAGGGGCGGAGTCTGCGACTGAAGCTTTCTTT.

This clonotype has a count of ten or more. This chain links TRBV6-5 with TRBJ2-1; no clear D gene. CDR3 length equals 13 residues. Trimming removed 2 bases at V and 8 bases at J, with 10 bases between. Germline V gene data show CDR1 as MNHEY and CDR2 as SVGAGI. CDR3 bases: TGTGCCAGCAGTTACCGAGTTTTCGATGAGCAGTTCTTC. Encoded protein: CASSYRVFDEQFF.

The sample holds a few counts of this clonotype. A much larger clone lies one base from this, so it may be a read error. As the CDR3 is not closed by the conserved phenylalanine or tryptophan, this likely results from a read error. The CDR3 region has the DNA TGCGCCAGCAGCCAAGATGTTAGAAGTCCAGGGCAGTACTCC. Translation: CASSQDVRSPGQYS. J is TRBJ2-7 and V is TRBV4-1, with D hard to call. The CDR3 extends over 14 amino acids. CDR1 and CDR2 from the germline V gene are MGHRA and YSYEKL. V lost 0 bases, J lost 9 bases, and 15 bases lay in between.

V usage is TRBV24-1 and J usage is TRBJ2-1; D is unclear. V gave up 3 bases and J gave up 7 bases, with 6 bases separating them. Germline CDR1 reads KGHDR; CDR2 reads SFDVKD. This CDR3 spans 12 amino acids. As DNA, the CDR3 is TGTGCCACCAGTGATGGACCTAATGAGCAGTTCTTC. It is translated as CATSDGPNEQFF.

This clonotype showed up many times. The rearrangement joins TRBV19 to TRBJ2-1, with 10 nucleotides matching TRBD2. V trimming: 3 bases; J trimming: 7 bases; junction bases outside the gene matches: 18. Germline CDR1 reads LNHDA; CDR2 reads SQIVND (reference sequence). This CDR3 has 19 amino acids. The CDR3 loop is CASSMEGRGVASGSNEQFF. Written as DNA, the CDR3 is TGTGCCAGTAGTATGGAGGGGCGAGGGGTTGCTAGCGGGAGTAATGAGCAGTTCTTC.

This clonotype occurred once. A much larger clone differs by one base, so this may be a read error. V gene TRBV5-4 combines with J gene TRBJ1-2; TRBD1 is a possible D gene (5 bases). The germline V gene encodes CDR1 SGHNT and CDR2 YYREEE (reference sequence). CDR3 length equals 14 residues. For the CDR3, the DNA is TGTACCAGCAGCTTGGGGACCTACCCGGAGGGCTACACCTTC. The encoded protein is CTSSLGTYPEGYTF.

This clonotype has a count of ten or more. V is TRBV5-1 and J is TRBJ1-4; D is unresolved. The CDR3 has 12 amino acids. V was shortened by 0 bases and J by 7 bases, with 4 bases between the two germline ends. CDR1 is SGHRS and CDR2 is YFSETQ in the germline V gene. The CDR3 DNA follows: TGCGCCAGCAGCTTGGAGTCTGAAAAACTGTTTTTT. This encodes CASSLESEKLFF.

As to this clonotype: A read error may be the cause here, since a much bigger clone is one base away. This chain joins TRBV20-1 and TRBJ1-1; D is unresolved. Germline V CDR1 and CDR2: DFQATT, SNEGSKA (reference sequence). The CDR3 covers 14 residues. Trimming shortened V by 3 bases and J by 1 base, and 12 bases separated the two germline ends. The CDR3 is CSARGGGENTEAFF. Here the CDR3 DNA reads TGCAGTGCTAGGGGAGGAGGCGAGAACACTGAAGCTTTCTTT.

This clonotype has a handful of counts. The chain combines TRBV7-9 with TRBJ1-1, with D unclear. The CDR3 consists of 14 residues. Germline V gene data show CDR1 as SEHNR and CDR2 as FQNEAQ (reference sequence). The V gene lost 7 bases and the J gene lost 3 bases, with 15 bases spanning the gap. The CDR3 DNA reads TGTGCCAGCAACCCGAGCCTTCGGGACACTGAAGCTTTCTTT. Protein: CASNPSLRDTEAFF.

This clonotype was observed at least ten times. The chain combines TRBV5-1 with TRBJ2-3, with D uncertain. The germline CDR1 and CDR2 sequences are SGHRS and YFSETQ. This CDR3 has 14 residues. The germline V and J ends were trimmed by 1 base and 2 bases, with 8 bases remaining between them. CDR3 residues: CASSLSPPTDTQYF. The CDR3 DNA reads TGCGCCAGCAGCTTGTCGCCACCCACAGATACGCAGTATTTT.

This clonotype was counted between two and nine times. A clone one base away is much larger, so this may be a read error. V usage is TRBV2 and J usage is TRBJ2-1, with 12 bases matching TRBD1. The CDR3 consists of 13 residues. In germline, CDR1 is SNHLY, CDR2 FYNNEI. V shed 8 bases and J 12 bases; nucleotides not matched to a gene: 8. CDR3 in amino acids: CASGGDRGRGQFF. The DNA for the CDR3 is TGTGCCAGCGGGGGGGACAGGGGGCGAGGGCAGTTCTTC.

In its sample, this clonotype was seen many times. V usage is TRBV27 and J usage is TRBJ1-4; D not resolved. The germline V gene has CDR1 MNHEY and CDR2 SMNVEV (reference sequence). The length of the CDR3 is 17 residues. The V gene lost 6 bases and the J gene lost 0 bases, with 17 bases spanning the gap. The CDR3 DNA reads TGTGCCAGCAGCCGCGGCACCAGCCTTACAACTAATGAAAAACTGTTTTTT. Translation gives CASSRGTSLTTNEKLFF.

This clonotype was recorded at least ten times. CDR3 bases: TGTGCCAGCAGCTTAACGAACGCGGCTACAGATACGCAGTATTTT. Amino acids: CASSLTNAATDTQYF. The chain carries TRBV7-3 and TRBJ2-3; D is unresolved. The CDR3 consists of 15 residues. V lost 0 bases and J 3 bases, leaving 10 bases between the germline ends. In germline, CDR1 is SGHTA, CDR2 FQGTGA.

The sample holds many counts of this clonotype. CDR3 region: CASSSPLSLYEQYF. As DNA, the CDR3 is TGTGCCAGCAGTTCCCCGTTATCCCTTTACGAGCAGTACTTC. J is TRBJ2-7 and V is TRBV28; no clear D gene. Trimming shortened V by 4 bases and J by 4 bases, and 14 bases separated the two germline ends. The CDR3 is 14 amino acids. CDR1 is MDHEN, CDR2 SYDVKM, per germline.

In its sample, this clonotype was seen a few times. At one end, the junction sequence differs from germline, possibly due to a read error. This rearrangement joins TRBV12-5 to TRBJ2-3, with 7 bases that match TRBD1. The CDR3 covers 14 residues. CDR1 is LGHNT, CDR2 FRNRAP, per germline. DNA for the CDR3: TGTGCTAGTGGTCCCCCTTCCGGGACAGATACGCGGTATTTT. Its protein is CASGPPSGTDTRYF.

V and J are TRBV6-1 and TRBJ1-6; no reliable D call. The CDR3 is 14 amino acids. Trimming stripped 10 bases from V and 8 bases from J, with 18 bases between. Germline CDR1 reads MNHNS; CDR2 reads SASEGT. CDR3 residues: CAISMGGLDSPLHF. CDR3 sequence (DNA): TGTGCCATTTCGATGGGAGGGTTGGATTCACCCCTCCACTTT.

This clonotype was detected many times. The gene calls are TRBV20-1 and TRBJ2-5; 9 nucleotides align to TRBD2. The CDR3 runs to 14 residues. Unmatched junction bases numbered 9, after V lost 5 bases and J lost 5 bases. From germline, CDR1 is DFQATT and CDR2 SNEGSKA (reference sequence). The CDR3 DNA reads as TGCAGTGCTGGGGATGGCGGGAGGGGCGAGACCCAGTACTTC. It is translated as CSAGDGGRGETQYF.

This clonotype came up many times. This rearrangement joins TRBV5-5 to TRBJ1-5; D gene unclear. This CDR3 contains 16 residues. The germline V gene has CDR1 SGHKS and CDR2 YYEKEE (reference sequence). V lost 4 bases and J lost 1, with 15 bases in between. CDR3 nucleotide sequence: TGTGCCAGCAGCCTTGACCCCACGGGGAGCAATCAGCCCCAGCATTTT. Amino acids: CASSLDPTGSNQPQHF.

This clonotype was picked up many times. This chain connects TRBV11-2 to TRBJ2-4; D uncertain. V was shortened by 2 bases and J by 11 bases, with 13 bases between the two germline ends. CDR3 length: 13 residues. Germline V gene sequence: CDR1 SGHAT, CDR2 FQNNGV. The CDR3: CASSLPTTGLQYF. CDR3 DNA sequence: TGTGCCAGCAGCTTACCTACAACTGGGCTTCAGTACTTC.

This clonotype was seen at least ten times. This chain uses TRBV7-9 with TRBJ2-7; 8 positions agree with TRBD2. The CDR3 extends over 18 amino acids. J was trimmed by 4 bases and V by 1 base; bases with no gene match: 15. In germline, CDR1 is SEHNR, CDR2 FQNEAQ (reference sequence). This chain's CDR3 is CASSLVRALRREAYEQYF. The CDR3 DNA reads TGTGCCAGCAGCTTAGTACGCGCCCTTCGGCGGGAGGCATACGAGCAGTACTTC.

On this clonotype: One base away lies a much larger clone, so this may be a sequencing read error. The V call is TRBV6-6, the J call TRBJ2-2; possibly TRBD1 for D (6 bases). CDR1 and CDR2 (germline): MNHNY, SVGAGI (reference sequence). V was clipped by 4 bases and J by 6 bases, with 12 bases between them. The CDR3 spans 14 residues. This CDR3 is CASSSDSFAGELFF. The DNA of the CDR3 is TGTGCCAGCAGTTCGGACAGCTTCGCCGGGGAGCTGTTTTTT.

Comment on this clonotype: A much larger clone is a single base away; this may be a read error. The chain couples TRBV28 to TRBJ2-7; 8 positions agree with TRBD1. This CDR3 spans 15 amino acids. CDR1 and CDR2 (germline): MDHEN, SYDVKM. For the CDR3, the DNA is TGTGTCAGCAGTTCCACCGGGACAGGTTATAGGGTGAGGTACTTC. Translated: CVSSSTGTGYRVRYF.

This clonotype has ten or more counts. At one boundary the junction diverges from the germline segment, which might be a read error. The J gene is TRBJ2-1, the V gene TRBV10-3; weak D call: TRBD2 (7 bases). CDR3 length equals 12 residues. Germline V gene data show CDR1 as ENHRY and CDR2 as SYGVKD. CDR3 in amino acids: CAISESGGLPIF. DNA for the CDR3: TGTGCCATCAGTGAGTCCGGGGGGCTTCCAATCTTC.

This clonotype came up many times. The rearrangement uses TRBV11-3 and TRBJ2-7; 10 nucleotides align to TRBD1. The CDR3 has 15 residues. Germline V gene data show CDR1 as SGHNT and CDR2 as YENEEA. The junction had 4 bases not matched to a gene; V was cut back by 5 bases and J by 0 bases. This CDR3 reads CASSLRTGGSYEQYF. The DNA of the CDR3 is TGTGCCAGCAGCCTGAGGACAGGGGGCTCCTACGAGCAGTACTTC.

This clonotype appeared many times. This rearrangement joins TRBV6-1 to TRBJ2-1, with D unclear. The CDR3 sequence is 14 residues long. The V and J ends lost 3 bases and 5 bases respectively, with 11 bases between them. Germline lookup yields CDR1 MNHNS and CDR2 SASEGT. CDR3 bases: TGTGCCAGCAGTGAGTTGGGGATGGACAATGAGCAGTTCTTC. Translated, it gives CASSELGMDNEQFF.